These T cell receptor beta chains were read from a single sample in a study of control samples from healthy donors and cancer patients. The assay was immunoSEQ multiplex PCR, and TCRdb's table has in-frame clones only and misses some. The sample includes about 140,000 clones, roughly 89% of them seen just once. Sequencing input: blood. These receptors all stem from a man aged 30-40 years in good health. CDR3s include the opening cysteine and the closing phenylalanine or tryptophan. A D gene is named only where the DNA matches it firmly. The listing skips clone size in some rows; elsewhere it reads once, few, many or a size class.

TRBV10-3	TRBJ2-2	NA	NA	16	CAISELHWANTGELFF	TGTGCCATCTCGGAACTCCATTGGGCCAACACCGGGGAGCTGTTTTTT
TRBV3-1/TRBV3-2	TRBJ2-7	once	TRBD2	16	CASSQDWDYMTYEQYF	TGTGCCAGCAGCCAAGATTGGGACTATATGACCTACGAGCAGTACTTC
TRBV4-1	TRBJ2-7	NA	TRBD2	16	CASSDPGLAQSYEQYF	TGCGCCAGCAGCGACCCGGGACTAGCACAATCCTACGAGCAGTACTTC
TRBV15	TRBJ2-2	NA	TRBD1	19	CATSGPPGQGALNTGELFF	TGTGCCACCAGCGGACCCCCGGGACAGGGGGCCCTAAACACCGGGGAGCTGTTTTTT
TRBV29-1	TRBJ2-7	NA	NA	14	CSVIGGRGPYEQYF	TGCAGCGTTATAGGGGGGAGGGGGCCCTACGAGCAGTACTTC
TRBV6-5	TRBJ2-5	NA	NA	16	CASSYLSARREETQYF	TGTGCCAGCAGTTACTTGTCGGCAAGGAGGGAAGAGACCCAGTACTTC
TRBV5-1	TRBJ2-1	NA	TRBD2	15	CASSRTSGDHNEQFF	TGCGCCAGCAGCCGGACTAGCGGGGACCACAATGAGCAGTTCTTC
TRBV9	TRBJ2-5	NA	TRBD2	13	CASSVQGGETQYF	TGTGCCAGCAGCGTTCAGGGAGGGGAGACCCAGTACTTC
TRBV7-2	TRBJ2-3	NA	NA	13	CASSLDQPDTQYF	TGTGCCAGCAGCTTAGACCAACCGGATACGCAGTATTTT
TRBV6-2/TRBV6-3	TRBJ2-7	NA	NA	15	CASSYSLRSGYEQYF	TGTGCCAGCAGTTACTCCCTGCGTAGCGGCTACGAGCAGTACTTC